Listed here are 28 T cell receptor beta chains from one sample, sequenced in a study of Graves' ophthalmopathy and Graves' hyperthyroidism. Beta-chain TCR CDR3 regions were amplified from RNA transcripts. RT-PCR was first run with HTBI primers, then multiplex PCR in a second round. In TCRdb, the multiplex PCR reads were re-called with MiXCR into one record per CDR3 protein. The table includes 600,000 to 700,000 distinct CDR3 sequences, 35% to 45% detected once. Sequenced: peripheral blood. All receptors come from an adult man with Graves' ophthalmopathy.

This clonotype was recorded at least ten times. The chain recombines TRBV7-2 with TRBJ2-7; D unclear. The CDR3 runs 12 residues. V lost 1 base, J lost 6 bases, and 7 bases lay in between. From germline, CDR1 is SGHTA and CDR2 FQGNSA. CDR3 sequence: CASSLGSLEQYF. DNA of the CDR3: TGTGCCAGCAGCTTAGGTTCCCTCGAGCAGTACTTC.

This rearrangement joins TRBV2 to TRBJ1-3, with TRBD1 as a possible D gene (6 bases). Germline assignment: CDR1 SNHLY and CDR2 FYNNEI. The V gene lost 6 bases and the J gene lost 2 bases, with 17 bases spanning the gap. The CDR3 is 16 residues long. The CDR3 region has the DNA TGTGCCAGCAGCGTTGGAGAGACAGGTCCTGGAAACACCATATATTTT. As protein: CASSVGETGPGNTIYF.

This clonotype was counted at least ten times. The chain links TRBV7-9 to TRBJ1-2; D gene unclear. The germline V and J ends were trimmed by 1 base and 4 bases, with 13 bases remaining between them. The CDR3 consists of 15 residues. From germline, CDR1 is SEHNR and CDR2 FQNEAQ (reference sequence). CDR3 protein: CASSLGSTQIYGYTF. As DNA, the CDR3 is TGTGCCAGCAGCTTAGGCTCAACACAGATCTATGGCTACACCTTC.

As concerns this clonotype: Since a much larger clone is just one base distant, this may be a read error. This sequence joins TRBV10-3 and TRBJ1-6, with a possible D match to TRBD1 (6 bases). From germline, CDR1 is ENHRY and CDR2 SYGVKD. V was trimmed by 10 bases and J by 8 bases, leaving 21 bases between them. This CDR3 contains 15 residues. CDR3: CASSSMMGGDSPLHF. As DNA, the CDR3 is TGTGCCAGCAGCTCAATGATGGGGGGCGATTCACCCCTCCACTTT.

The rearrangement joins TRBV24-1 to TRBJ2-7; D call uncertain. The CDR3 is 11 residues long. Looked up from germline, CDR1 is KGHDR and CDR2 is SFDVKD. Trimming left V 1 base short and J 12 bases short, with 9 bases between. The CDR3, as DNA: TGTGCCACCAGTGATTTCTCGACCGGGTACTTC. Encoded protein: CATSDFSTGYF.

This chain joins TRBV20-1 and TRBJ1-5, with unresolved D. Trimming left V 3 bases short and J 11 bases short, with 11 bases between. The CDR3 contains 11 residues. The germline CDR1 and CDR2 sequences are DFQATT and SNEGSKA (reference sequence). CDR3 protein: CSARRKETQHF. CDR3 in DNA: TGCAGTGCTAGGCGTAAAGAGACCCAGCATTTT.

This clonotype appeared a few times. The rearrangement links TRBV7-8 to TRBJ1-2; 7 nucleotides agree with TRBD1. Germline CDR1 SGHVS, CDR2 FQNEAQ. With 5 bases clipped from V and 4 bases from J, the junction kept 10 bases outside the gene matches. CDR3 length: 15 residues. The CDR3 DNA is TGTGCCAGCAGCGTATTCGCGACAGGGCTCTATGGCTACACCTTC. It yields the protein CASSVFATGLYGYTF. The full variable domain, its missing parts supplied by reference TRBV7-8 and TRBJ1-2, is GAGVSQSPRYKVAKRGQDVALRCDPISGHVSLFWYQQALGQGPEFLTYFQNEAQLDKSGLPSDRFFAERPEGSVSTLKIQRTQQEDSAVYLCASSVFATGLYGYTFGSGTRLTVV.

The rearrangement uses TRBV24-1 and TRBJ1-6; TRBD1 matches 8 bases. CDR1 is KGHDR, CDR2 SFDVKD, per germline. V shed 0 bases and J 11 bases; nucleotides not matched to a gene: 5. The CDR3 totals 15 residues. The CDR3 region is CATSDLGDRRPPLHF. CDR3 coding DNA: TGTGCCACCAGTGATTTGGGGGACAGGCGTCCACCCCTCCACTTT.

This clonotype is a singleton in its sample. The conserved final phenylalanine or tryptophan is absent from the CDR3, which likely points to a read error. The CDR3 is CASSIHVTGTVNAEAFY. CDR3 coding DNA: TGTGCCAGTAGTATCCACGTGACCGGGACAGTGAACGCTGAAGCTTTCTAT. The gene calls are TRBV19 and TRBJ1-1; 7 bases are a match to TRBD1. This CDR3 has 17 amino acids. Germline CDR1 and CDR2: LNHDA and SQIVND (reference sequence).

This clonotype was seen repeatedly, ten times or more. This chain links TRBV7-9 with TRBJ1-4; unclear D gene. The CDR3 is made up of 14 amino acids. CDR1 SEHNR and CDR2 FQNEAQ come from the germline V gene (reference sequence). Trimming took 5 bases from V and 10 from J, leaving 17 bases between them. The CDR3 nucleotides are TGTGCCAGCAGCCAAGCCTCCGACGCCGGAAAACTGTTTTTT. Translation: CASSQASDAGKLFF.

This rearrangement joins TRBV20-1 to TRBJ1-5, with 11 positions matching TRBD1. The length of the CDR3 is 15 residues. CDR1 is DFQATT, CDR2 SNEGSKA, per germline (reference sequence). The J segment lost 3 bases and the V segment lost 4 bases, leaving 5 bases of the junction unmatched. CDR3 amino acids: CSATGQGANNQPQHF. The CDR3 bases are TGCAGTGCTACAGGACAGGGGGCGAACAATCAGCCCCAGCATTTT.

The V and J genes are TRBV6-5 and TRBJ2-7; the match to TRBD2 covers 10 bases. V shed 0 bases and J 2 bases; nucleotides not matched to a gene: 1. The germline V gene encodes CDR1 MNHEY and CDR2 SVGAGI. This CDR3 is built from 15 residues. CDR3: CASSYSLAGAYEQYF. CDR3 nucleotide sequence: TGTGCCAGCAGTTACTCCCTAGCGGGGGCCTACGAGCAGTACTTC.

As to this clonotype: Mismatch with germline at one junction end may stem from a read error. V usage is TRBV15 and J usage is TRBJ1-2, with 9 bases lining up with TRBD1. In germline, CDR1 is LNHNV, CDR2 YYDKDF (reference sequence). This CDR3 contains 14 residues. For the CDR3, the DNA is TGTGCCCCCAGCAGGGACAGGGATCCTTATGGCTACACCTTC. This codes for CAPSRDRDPYGYTF.

This clonotype was seen ten or more times. The gene calls are TRBV5-1 and TRBJ1-3; the D is unclear. CDR1 SGHRS and CDR2 YFSETQ come from the germline V gene. With 1 base removed from V and 1 base from J, the gap between germline ends came to 6 bases. The CDR3 is 14 residues long. The CDR3 protein is CASSLTESGNTIYF. CDR3 nucleotide sequence: TGCGCCAGCAGCTTGACTGAATCTGGAAACACCATATATTTT.

This clonotype was seen at least ten times. This sequence joins TRBV11-2 and TRBJ2-2, with D perhaps TRBD1 or TRBD2 (5 bases each). Germline V gives CDR1 SGHAT, CDR2 FQNNGV. With 5 bases removed from V and 5 bases from J, the gap between germline ends came to 12 bases. CDR3 length equals 14 residues. The CDR3 DNA reads as TGTGCCAGCAGCCTGGGGGTAGCGACCGGGGAGCTGTTTTTT. Translating it yields CASSLGVATGELFF. Full variable domain (outside the CDR3, taken from reference TRBV11-2 and TRBJ2-2): EAGVAQSPRYKIIEKRQSVAFWCNPISGHATLYWYQQILGQGPKLLIQFQNNGVVDDSQLPKDRFSAERLKGVDSTLKIQPAKLEDSAVYLCASSLGVATGELFFGEGSRLTVL.

This chain joins TRBV27 and TRBJ2-7; D may be TRBD2 (6 bases). Germline V gives CDR1 MNHEY, CDR2 SMNVEV (reference sequence). The CDR3 is 14 amino acids. Trimming removed 6 bases at V and 2 bases at J, with 14 bases between. CDR3 DNA: TGTGCCAGCAGCCGTGCCGGGACTGCCTACGAGCAGTACTTC. It translates to CASSRAGTAYEQYF.

This clonotype has ten or more counts. The J gene is TRBJ2-2, the V gene TRBV7-2, with D possibly matching TRBD2 (6 bases). Germline assignment: CDR1 SGHTA and CDR2 FQGNSA. Between the trimmed V and J ends, which lost 4 bases and 4 bases, there was a span of 10 bases. This CDR3 contains 14 residues. CDR3 sequence: CASSSSRGTGELFF. The CDR3 DNA sequence: TGTGCCAGCAGCTCATCGCGGGGCACCGGGGAGCTGTTTTTT.

This clonotype was found once. V and J are TRBV7-9 and TRBJ1-5; 8 bases agree with TRBD1. The V gene end was trimmed by 6 bases and the J gene end by 6 bases; junction bases not matched to a gene: 10. The CDR3 is 15 amino acids. Per germline, CDR1 SEHNR and CDR2 FQNEAQ (reference sequence). The CDR3 loop is CASSYGQGRGQPQHF. The CDR3 DNA sequence: TGTGCCAGCAGTTATGGACAGGGTCGGGGTCAGCCCCAGCATTTT. The full variable domain, rest sourced from reference TRBV7-9 and TRBJ1-5, is DTGVSQNPRHKITKRGQNVTFRCDPISEHNRLYWYRQTLGQGPEFLTYFQNEAQLEKSRLLSDRFSAERPKGSFSTLEIQRTEQGDSAMYLCASSYGQGRGQPQHFGDGTRLSIL.

This clonotype was found many times. This chain joins TRBV7-2 and TRBJ1-6; maybe TRBD1 (5 bases). The length of the CDR3 is 15 residues. Trimming stripped 5 bases from V and 6 bases from J, with 14 bases between. Germline CDR1 SGHTA, CDR2 FQGNSA. The CDR3 protein is CASSGGVSFNSPLHF. Here the CDR3 DNA reads TGTGCCAGCAGCGGAGGGGTTAGCTTTAATTCACCCCTCCACTTT.

This clonotype was seen at least ten times. The chain uses TRBV29-1 and TRBJ1-5; a weak D match, TRBD1 (6 bases). The germline CDR1 and CDR2 sequences are SQVTM and ANQGSEA. The CDR3 loop spans 22 amino acids. V was shortened by 6 bases and J by 0 bases, with 36 bases between the two germline ends. The CDR3 spells CSVEEGGSHTHDALCSNQPQHF. Written as DNA, the CDR3 is TGCAGCGTCGAGGAAGGGGGAAGTCACACTCATGATGCACTGTGTAGCAATCAGCCCCAGCATTTT.

This clonotype was detected many times. This chain uses TRBV29-1 with TRBJ2-2; maybe TRBD1 (6 bases). The V gene lost 6 bases and the J gene lost 3 bases, with 8 bases spanning the gap. Germline CDR1 reads SQVTM; CDR2 reads ANQGSEA. The CDR3 is made up of 12 amino acids. The CDR3 sequence: CSVAGDTGELFF. In DNA, the CDR3 is TGCAGCGTAGCAGGGGACACCGGGGAGCTGTTTTTT.

The chain recombines TRBV6-6 with TRBJ2-5; D gene uncertain. V was clipped by 8 bases and J by 4 bases, with 11 bases between them. The CDR3 covers 12 residues. Germline CDR1 and CDR2: MNHNY and SVGAGI (reference sequence). In DNA, the CDR3 is TGTGCCAGCGGGTGGGAAGGAGAGACCCAGTACTTC. Protein: CASGWEGETQYF.

This clonotype was seen repeatedly, ten times or more. This chain connects TRBV20-1 to TRBJ1-1; tentative D call: TRBD1 (6 bases). The V and J ends lost 0 bases and 7 bases respectively, with 12 bases between them. Per the germline V gene, CDR1 is DFQATT and CDR2 is SNEGSKA (reference sequence). The CDR3 spans 13 residues. For the CDR3, the DNA is TGCAGTGCTAGAGAGAGGGGGACGGATGAAGCTTTCTTT. The encoded protein is CSARERGTDEAFF.

This clonotype came up a few times. The chain carries TRBV6-6 and TRBJ2-2; D gene unclear. The V and J ends lost 4 bases and 6 bases respectively, with 9 bases between them. This CDR3 is built from 13 residues. CDR1 MNHNY and CDR2 SVGAGI come from the germline V gene (reference sequence). The CDR3 sequence is CASSSLQAGELFF. In nucleotides, the CDR3 is TGTGCCAGCAGTTCCCTGCAGGCCGGGGAGCTGTTTTTT.

This clonotype has more than one count but fewer than ten. The rearrangement links TRBV20-1 to TRBJ1-6; D is undetermined. The CDR3 covers 14 residues. In germline, CDR1 is DFQATT, CDR2 SNEGSKA (reference sequence). V lost 5 bases to trimming and J lost 13 bases, with 21 bases between them. The CDR3 protein is CSAAAPHGSGPLHF. DNA of the CDR3: TGCAGTGCTGCCGCCCCACATGGCTCGGGGCCCCTCCACTTT.

This clonotype was observed at least ten times. This CDR3 reads CASSLTNGYQETQYF. DNA of the CDR3: TGTGCCAGCAGCCTTACAAATGGGTATCAAGAGACCCAGTACTTC. The rearrangement uses TRBV7-2 and TRBJ2-5; D gene ambiguous. Germline CDR1 reads SGHTA; CDR2 reads FQGNSA. The CDR3 extends over 15 amino acids. Trimming left V 5 bases short and J 2 bases short, with 15 bases between.

The J gene is TRBJ2-5, the V gene TRBV25-1, with 7 bases that match TRBD1. V trimming: 8 bases; J trimming: 3 bases; junction bases outside the gene matches: 6. The CDR3 loop spans 13 amino acids. Germline CDR1 MGHDK, CDR2 SYGVNS. The DNA of the CDR3 is TGTGCCAGCTTACCGGGACAGAAAGAGACCCAGTACTTC. This sequence encodes CASLPGQKETQYF.

With respect to this clonotype: A much larger clone sits a single nucleotide away, making a read error possible. The chain couples TRBV7-2 to TRBJ2-2, with D possibly being TRBD2 (6 bases). The CDR3 has 14 residues. Germline V gene lookup returns CDR1 SGHTA and CDR2 FQGNSA. This chain's CDR3 is CASTGVSGTGGLFF. CDR3 DNA sequence: TGTGCCAGCACCGGGGTTAGCGGCACCGGGGGGCTGTTTTTT.